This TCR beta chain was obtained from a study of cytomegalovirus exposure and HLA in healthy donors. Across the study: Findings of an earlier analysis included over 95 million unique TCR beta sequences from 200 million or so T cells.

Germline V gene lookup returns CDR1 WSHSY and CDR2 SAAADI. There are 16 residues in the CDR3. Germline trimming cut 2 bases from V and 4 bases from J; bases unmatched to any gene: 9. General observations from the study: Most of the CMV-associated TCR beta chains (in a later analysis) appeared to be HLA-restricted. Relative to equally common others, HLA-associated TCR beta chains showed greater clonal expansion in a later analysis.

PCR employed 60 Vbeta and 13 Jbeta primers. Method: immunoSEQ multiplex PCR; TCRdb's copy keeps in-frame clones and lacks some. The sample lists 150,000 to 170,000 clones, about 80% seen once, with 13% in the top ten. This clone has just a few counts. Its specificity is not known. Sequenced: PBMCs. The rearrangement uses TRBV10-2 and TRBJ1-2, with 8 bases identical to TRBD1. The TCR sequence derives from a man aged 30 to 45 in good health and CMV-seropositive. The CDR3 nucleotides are TGCGCCAGCAGTGAGGGACAGGGATCTAGTGGCTATGGCTACACCTTC. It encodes CASSEGQGSSGYGYTF.